One sample yielded the 18 T cell receptor beta chains listed below, sequenced in a study of T cell responses to AZD1222 COVID-19 vaccine. The protocol was immunoSEQ multiplex PCR, while the TCRdb copy is restricted to in-frame clones and leaves out a portion. The table lists some 100,000 clones, 88% of them singletons. Sample: peripheral blood, taken on day 0 of AZD1222 vaccination. Every receptor here comes from an adult in good health.

The V and J genes are TRBV15 and TRBJ2-1; D remains unclear. There are 17 residues in the CDR3. Per germline, CDR1 LNHNV and CDR2 YYDKDF (reference sequence). The ends were cut back, 1 base at V and 8 bases at J, with 21 bases in the middle. For the CDR3, the DNA is TGTGCCACCAGCAGAGGGAAAGGGAACCTTATGGGTGATGAGCAGTTCTTC. It yields the protein CATSRGKGNLMGDEQFF.

This chain links TRBV30 with TRBJ1-1; no reliable D call. CDR3 length: 11 amino acids. The germline gives CDR1 GTSNPN, CDR2 SVGIG (reference sequence). V lost 0 bases and J lost 11, with 10 bases in between. The CDR3 sequence: CAWSVRGLAFF. DNA for the CDR3: TGTGCCTGGAGTGTACGAGGGCTGGCTTTCTTT.

This chain joins TRBV4-3 and TRBJ2-3; 8 bases agree with TRBD2. Germline assignment: CDR1 LGHNA and CDR2 YSLEER. The junction had 10 bases not matched to a gene; V was cut back by 2 bases and J by 0 bases. The CDR3 is made up of 18 amino acids. Here the CDR3 reads CASSQRTGTRRSTDTQYF. As DNA, the CDR3 is TGCGCCAGCAGCCAACGCACGGGGACTAGACGTAGCACAGATACGCAGTATTTT.

This chain joins TRBV6-5 and TRBJ1-2; TRBD1 agrees at 7 bases. V was pared by 5 bases and J by 1 base, with 7 bases of the junction left unmatched. The CDR3 is 15 residues long. Germline-derived CDR1 and CDR2 are MNHEY and SVGAGI. CDR3 nucleotides: TGTGCCAGCAGTACCGGGGGGACAGTTAACTATGGCTACACCTTC. Protein product: CASSTGGTVNYGYTF.

V gene TRBV10-3 combines with J gene TRBJ2-7; 8 bases line up with TRBD2. The ends lost 7 bases at V and 0 bases at J; junction bases unmatched: 5. Germline CDR1 is ENHRY and CDR2 is SYGVKD. The CDR3 extends over 14 amino acids. The CDR3 DNA reads TGTGCCATCAAGAAAAGCGGGAGCTCCTACGAGCAGTACTTC. Translated, it gives CAIKKSGSSYEQYF.

V is TRBV28 and J is TRBJ2-7, with D hard to call. This CDR3 has 14 residues. Trimming cost V 1 base and J 3 bases, with 10 bases left between them. Germline V gene lookup returns CDR1 MDHEN and CDR2 SYDVKM. Written as DNA, the CDR3 is TGTGCCAGCAGTTTATCCCCGGACGGCTACGAGCAGTACTTC. It specifies CASSLSPDGYEQYF.

The rearrangement joins TRBV18 to TRBJ2-1; 12 bases fit TRBD2. Germline loops: CDR1 KGHSH, CDR2 LQKENI. V lost 3 bases to trimming and J lost 5 bases; unmatched junction nucleotides: 5. This CDR3 spans 16 amino acids. The chain's CDR3 is CASSPRLAGADNEQFF. CDR3 DNA sequence: TGTGCCAGCTCACCTAGACTAGCGGGAGCGGACAATGAGCAGTTCTTC.

This clone was picked up a small number of times. The chain uses TRBV19 and TRBJ1-1; possible D gene TRBD1, 5 bases. Trimming removed 5 bases at V and 4 bases at J, with 14 bases between. The CDR3 contains 14 residues. In germline, CDR1 is LNHDA, CDR2 SQIVND (reference sequence). The CDR3 region is CASSAQGLTTEAFF. Written as DNA, the CDR3 is TGTGCCAGTAGTGCCCAGGGCCTGACCACTGAAGCTTTCTTT. The full variable domain, its missing parts supplied by reference TRBV19 and TRBJ1-1, is DGGITQSPKYLFRKEGQNVTLSCEQNLNHDAMYWYRQDPGQGLRLIYYSQIVNDFQKGDIAEGYSVSREKKESFPLTVTSAQKNPTAFYLCASSAQGLTTEAFFGQGTRLTVV.

The chain has TRBV2 and TRBJ1-1; TRBD1 matches at 8 bases. From germline, CDR1 is SNHLY and CDR2 FYNNEI. The V gene end was trimmed by 4 bases and the J gene end by 5 bases; junction bases not matched to a gene: 3. The CDR3 has 13 amino acids. The CDR3 DNA reads TGTGCCAGCAGTGTACAGGGGGGGACTGAAGCTTTCTTT. It codes for CASSVQGGTEAFF.

The CDR3 nucleotides are TGTGCCTGGAGTTGGGGGGAGGGCGAAGCTTTCTTT. Its protein product is CAWSWGEGEAFF. This sequence joins TRBV30 and TRBJ1-1, with D possibly being TRBD1 (5 bases). The CDR3 runs 12 residues. CDR1 is GTSNPN, CDR2 SVGIG, per germline (reference sequence). The ends were cut back, 2 bases at V and 8 bases at J, with 12 bases in the middle.

The chain carries TRBV7-2 and TRBJ2-1; TRBD1 or TRBD2 may be the D gene (5 bases each). The germline V gene encodes CDR1 SGHTA and CDR2 FQGNSA. The V end was cut by 4 bases, the J end by 5 bases, with 21 bases between. This CDR3 has 17 amino acids. The CDR3 DNA is TGTGCCAGCAGCTCGCATCCGGGACGCCGGCCAAACAATGAGCAGTTCTTC. It is translated as CASSSHPGRRPNNEQFF.

The V and J genes are TRBV24-1 and TRBJ2-1, with 8 bases lining up with TRBD2. The CDR3 extends over 17 amino acids. CDR1 KGHDR and CDR2 SFDVKD come from the germline V gene. J was trimmed by 0 bases and V by 3 bases; bases with no gene match: 6. CDR3 in DNA: TGTGCCACCAGTGATATAGCGGGGTCAAACTCCTACAATGAGCAGTTCTTC. This encodes CATSDIAGSNSYNEQFF.

This clone was seen more than once but under ten times. The V gene is TRBV7-2, the J gene TRBJ2-7, with D unclear. The CDR3 loop spans 11 amino acids. Trimming took off 3 bases at V and 5 bases at J, with 5 bases between the two ends. CDR1 SGHTA and CDR2 FQGNSA come from the germline V gene. The DNA of the CDR3 is TGTGCCAGCAGCTTCCGAGACGAGCAGTACTTC. This translates into CASSFRDEQYF.

This clone was seen only a few times. The rearrangement links TRBV7-2 to TRBJ1-2; weak D call: TRBD1 (5 bases). Germline CDR1 and CDR2: SGHTA and FQGNSA. V lost 3 bases and J lost 0, with 17 bases in between. The CDR3 sequence is 17 residues long. The CDR3 sequence: CASSFSGGMGANYGYTF. The CDR3 bases are TGTGCCAGCAGCTTTAGCGGGGGTATGGGTGCTAACTATGGCTACACCTTC.

Concerning this clone itself: Distinct nucleotide sequences in the sample also encode this CDR3. This sequence joins TRBV30 and TRBJ1-5; D remains unclear. The CDR3 spans 13 residues. Germline CDR1 and CDR2: GTSNPN and SVGIG (reference sequence). V was cut by 2 bases and J by 5 bases, with 10 bases left in between. The CDR3, as DNA: TGTGCCTGGAGTCCCCGGGGAGATCAGCCCCAGCATTTT. Translated, it gives CAWSPRGDQPQHF.

This clone has only one observation. This chain's CDR3 is CASSQDTASGRLEETQYF. In nucleotides, the CDR3 is TGCGCCAGCAGCCAAGATACGGCTAGCGGGAGGTTAGAAGAGACCCAGTACTTC. The chain is built from TRBV4-3 and TRBJ2-5; 11 nucleotides match TRBD2. Trimming cost V 0 bases and J 3 bases; bases outside gene matches: 9. The germline V gene has CDR1 LGHNA and CDR2 YSLEER. The length of the CDR3 is 18 residues.

The rearrangement uses TRBV7-9 and TRBJ1-2; no clear D. Germline CDR1 SEHNR, CDR2 FQNEAQ (reference sequence). Trimming took off 1 base at V and 7 bases at J, with 7 bases between the two ends. The CDR3 sequence is 12 residues long. In DNA, the CDR3 is TGTGCCAGCAGCTTAGATATGGGTGGCTACACCTTC. As protein: CASSLDMGGYTF.

The rearrangement links TRBV27 to TRBJ2-3; D is undetermined. Germline V lookup: CDR1 MNHEY, CDR2 SMNVEV (reference sequence). The CDR3 sequence is 12 residues long. The germline V and J ends were trimmed by 5 bases and 6 bases, with 9 bases remaining between them. The DNA for the CDR3 is TGTGCCAGCAGTATGACTCCTGATACGCAGTATTTT. Translation gives CASSMTPDTQYF.